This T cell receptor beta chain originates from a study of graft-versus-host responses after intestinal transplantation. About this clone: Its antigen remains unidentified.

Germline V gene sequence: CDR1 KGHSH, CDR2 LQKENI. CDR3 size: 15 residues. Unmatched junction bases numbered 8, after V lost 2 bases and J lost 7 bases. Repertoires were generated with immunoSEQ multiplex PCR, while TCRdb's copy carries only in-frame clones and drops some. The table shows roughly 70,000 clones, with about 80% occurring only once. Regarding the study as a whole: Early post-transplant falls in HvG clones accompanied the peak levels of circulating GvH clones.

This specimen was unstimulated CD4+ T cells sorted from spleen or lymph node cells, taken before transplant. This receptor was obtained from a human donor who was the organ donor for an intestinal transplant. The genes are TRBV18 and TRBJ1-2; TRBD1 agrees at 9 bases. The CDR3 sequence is CASSPTTDRGGGYTF. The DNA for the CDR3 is TGTGCCAGCTCACCAACGACGGACAGGGGAGGTGGCTACACCTTC.